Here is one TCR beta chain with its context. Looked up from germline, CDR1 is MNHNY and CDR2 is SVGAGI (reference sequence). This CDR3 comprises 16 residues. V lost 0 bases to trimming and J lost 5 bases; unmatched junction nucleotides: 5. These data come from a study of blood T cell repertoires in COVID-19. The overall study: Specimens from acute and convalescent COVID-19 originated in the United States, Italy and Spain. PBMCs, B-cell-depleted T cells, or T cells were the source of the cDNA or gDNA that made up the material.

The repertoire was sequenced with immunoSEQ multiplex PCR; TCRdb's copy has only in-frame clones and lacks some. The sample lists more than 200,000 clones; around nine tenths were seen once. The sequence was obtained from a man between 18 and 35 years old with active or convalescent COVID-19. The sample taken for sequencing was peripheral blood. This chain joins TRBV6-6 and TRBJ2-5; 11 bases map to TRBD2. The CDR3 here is CASSYSASGGRETQYF. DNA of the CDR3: TGTGCCAGCAGTTACTCGGCTAGCGGGGGGCGGGAGACCCAGTACTTC.